Shown below are 2 T cell receptor beta chains from a single sample sequenced in a study of patients and donors after allogeneic stem cell transplantation. Each CDR3 protein is one row after TCRdb ran MiXCR on the RT-PCR reads. The sample yields approximately 430,000 distinct CDR3 sequences, under 20% seen once. Material for sequencing was blood, either unsorted or a sorted T cell fraction (not recorded which). The receptors were sampled from a human donor who was either an allogeneic HSCT recipient or a stem cell or donor lymphocyte infusion donor (not recorded which). It is not recorded whose cells these are; they may come from a transplant donor.

This chain uses TRBV19 with TRBJ2-7; D not resolved. V lost 4 bases, J lost 2 bases, and 9 bases lay in between. CDR3 size: 13 residues. Germline V lookup: CDR1 LNHDA, CDR2 SQIVND (reference sequence). CDR3 coding DNA: TGTGCCAGTAGTAGTATAGGGACCTACGAGCAGTACTTC. Its protein is CASSSIGTYEQYF.

This chain links TRBV4-1 with TRBJ2-3; 10 bases map to TRBD2. The junction had 8 bases not matched to a gene; V was cut back by 3 bases and J by 2 bases. Germline CDR1 and CDR2: MGHRA and YSYEKL. The CDR3 is made up of 17 amino acids. This chain's CDR3 is CASSHGGSGGITDTQYF. The CDR3 DNA is TGCGCCAGCAGCCACGGGGGTAGCGGGGGGATCACAGATACGCAGTATTTT.